Listed here are 14 T cell receptor beta chains from one sample, sequenced in a study of cytomegalovirus exposure and HLA in healthy donors. PCR used 60 Vbeta primers and 13 Jbeta primers. Profiled with immunoSEQ multiplex PCR; TCRdb holds only in-frame clones, not every one. The table shows about 140,000 clones, with under 80% occurring only once. Sequencing used PBMCs. The receptors derive from a male donor in good health and CMV-seronegative.

This clone has only a few counts. The rearrangement joins TRBV6-5 to TRBJ2-7; weak D call: TRBD2 (5 bases). Germline CDR1 and CDR2: MNHEY and SVGAGI. There are 14 residues in the CDR3. V lost 7 bases, J lost 3 bases, and 16 bases lay in between. In DNA, the CDR3 is TGTGCCAGCAAACCCGGGATCAGTCGCTACGAGCAGTACTTC. The encoded protein is CASKPGISRYEQYF.

This chain uses TRBV15 with TRBJ2-7; TRBD2 is a possible D gene (6 bases). V lost 0 bases, J lost 2 bases, and 8 bases lay in between. Looked up from germline, CDR1 is LNHNV and CDR2 is YYDKDF (reference sequence). The CDR3 runs to 14 residues. DNA for the CDR3: TGTGCCACCAGCAGAGATGCGGGGCCCTACGAGCAGTACTTC. The encoded protein is CATSRDAGPYEQYF.

V gene TRBV10-1 combines with J gene TRBJ1-1, with D possibly matching TRBD1 (5 bases). Looked up from germline, CDR1 is WNHNN and CDR2 is SYGVQD (reference sequence). The CDR3 is 12 amino acids. The V end was cut by 6 bases, the J end by 8 bases, with 13 bases between. DNA of the CDR3: TGCGCCAGCAGCCCCGGGGGGGTCGAAGCTTTCTTT. Encoded protein: CASSPGGVEAFF.

V usage is TRBV6-5 and J usage is TRBJ1-2; tentatively, D is TRBD1 (5 bases). V shed 1 base and J shed 4 bases, with 16 bases lying between them. This CDR3 is built from 16 residues. Germline-derived CDR1 and CDR2 are MNHEY and SVGAGI. CDR3 loop: CASSYWGGRESYGYTF. CDR3 DNA sequence: TGTGCCAGCAGTTACTGGGGAGGCAGGGAATCCTATGGCTACACCTTC.

J is TRBJ1-5 and V is TRBV18, with D possibly TRBD1 on 6 matching bases. Trimming took off 3 bases at V and 3 bases at J, with 9 bases between the two ends. The germline V gene encodes CDR1 KGHSH and CDR2 LQKENI. The CDR3 contains 14 residues. The CDR3: CASSPAGDNQPQHF. CDR3 coding DNA: TGTGCCAGCTCACCTGCAGGGGACAATCAGCCCCAGCATTTT.

The V call is TRBV14, the J call TRBJ2-5, with unresolved D. This CDR3 has 12 residues. Germline CDR1 SGHDN, CDR2 FVKESK. Trimming removed 4 bases at V and 5 bases at J, with 8 bases between. This CDR3 is CASSLTSETQYF. The CDR3 coding sequence is TGTGCCAGCAGCCTGACTTCGGAGACCCAGTACTTC.

CDR3 sequence reads: CASSVATGTNEKLFF. The CDR3 DNA reads TGTGCCAGCAGCGTAGCTACAGGGACTAATGAAAAACTGTTTTTT. The rearrangement links TRBV9 to TRBJ1-4; maybe TRBD1 (6 bases). The germline CDR1 and CDR2 sequences are SGDLS and YYNGEE. This CDR3 contains 15 residues. Trimming took 0 bases from V and 2 from J, leaving 8 bases between them. Looking up the rest from reference TRBV9 and TRBJ1-4 gives the full variable domain: DSGVTQTPKHLITATGQRVTLRCSPRSGDLSVYWYQQSLDQGLQFLIQYYNGEERAKGNILERFSAQQFPDLHSELNLSSLELGDSALYFCASSVATGTNEKLFFGSGTQLSVL.

DNA of the CDR3: TGTGCCAGCAGCTTATTGGGGAGGACCGAAGAGACCCAGTACTTC. Translated: CASSLLGRTEETQYF. The chain employs TRBV7-2 and TRBJ2-5; D is perhaps TRBD2 (6 bases). The CDR3 runs 15 residues. V lost 2 bases and J 3 bases, leaving 13 bases between the germline ends. Germline V gene lookup returns CDR1 SGHTA and CDR2 FQGNSA.

The CDR3 nucleotides are TGTGCCAGTAGTATGGCGACAGATGAAAAACTGTTTTTT. Amino acids: CASSMATDEKLFF. This chain uses TRBV19 with TRBJ1-4; a weak D match, TRBD1 (5 bases). The V end lost 3 bases, the J end lost 6 bases, and 8 bases lay between the germline ends. In germline, CDR1 is LNHDA, CDR2 SQIVND (reference sequence). The CDR3 runs 13 residues.

This clone was observed a few times. The rearrangement joins TRBV5-6 to TRBJ2-2; weak D call: TRBD2 (6 bases). V lost 0 bases and J lost 6, with 15 bases in between. The V gene's germline CDR1 is SGHDT and CDR2 YYEEEE. This CDR3 has 16 residues. The CDR3 loop is CASSLEGRDGAGELFF. The CDR3 bases are TGTGCCAGCAGCTTGGAGGGGCGGGACGGCGCCGGGGAGCTGTTTTTT.

In this sample, this clone turned up a few times. The chain has TRBV7-9 and TRBJ1-1, with 7 bases aligning to TRBD1. After removal of 4 bases from V and 5 bases from J, the junction contained 10 bases not matched to a gene. Germline V gene data show CDR1 as SEHNR and CDR2 as FQNEAQ (reference sequence). The CDR3 covers 15 residues. The chain's CDR3 is CASSSLRQGLTEAFF. In DNA form, the CDR3 reads TGTGCCAGCAGCTCGCTACGACAGGGTTTAACTGAAGCTTTCTTT.

The chain uses TRBV27 and TRBJ1-1; possibly TRBD1 for D (5 bases). This CDR3 contains 14 residues. Per the germline V gene, CDR1 is MNHEY and CDR2 is SMNVEV (reference sequence). Trimming pared 5 bases from V and 8 bases from J, leaving 18 bases between. In DNA, the CDR3 is TGTGCCAGCAGTGCCCAGGGAATCCATCTCGAAGCTTTCTTT. Translation: CASSAQGIHLEAFF.

This clone has only one observation. V usage is TRBV6-1 and J usage is TRBJ1-1; tentative D call: TRBD1 (6 bases). The V gene's germline CDR1 is MNHNS and CDR2 SASEGT. CDR3 length: 14 amino acids. V was trimmed by 5 bases and J by 4 bases, leaving 14 bases between them. The CDR3 loop is CASSLQGSSTEAFF. DNA for the CDR3: TGTGCCAGCAGTCTTCAGGGGAGCAGCACTGAAGCTTTCTTT.

In this sample, this clone turned up a few times. This chain connects TRBV7-6 to TRBJ2-2; no clear D gene. This CDR3 region has 16 residues. The V gene lost 2 bases and the J gene lost 0 bases, with 10 bases spanning the gap. CDR1 and CDR2 from the germline V gene are SGHVS and FNYEAQ. DNA for the CDR3: TGTGCCAGCAGCTTATCCGCTTCTACGAACACCGGGGAGCTGTTTTTT. Encoded protein: CASSLSASTNTGELFF.